These T cell receptor beta chains were read from a single sample in a study of T-cell reconstitution after alpha-beta-depleted transplantation in children. TCRdb independently ran MiXCR on the PCR reads; one entry per CDR3 protein. The top ten hold about a third of the sample, which has tens of thousands of distinct CDR3 sequences, 15% to 20% seen once. Sequenced material: PBMCs, mostly from graft donor cells, taken 60 days after TCRalphabeta/CD19-depleted stem cell transplant. Receptors originate from a male patient aged 2-9 years who had a stem cell transplant for acute lymphoblastic leukemia, so the T cells may come from the graft donor. The CDR3 runs from the conserved cysteine through the conserved F or W. A D gene is named only where the DNA matches it firmly. Expanded clones get a size class; other rows say once, few or many, or leave the size out.

v_gene	d_gene	abundance	len	j_gene	CDR3nt	CDR3aa
TRBV14	TRBD1	few	14	TRBJ1-4	TGTGCCAGCAGCCAAACCACGACAGGGCAAAAACTGTTTTTT	CASSQTTTGQKLFF
TRBV11-2	NA	NA	14	TRBJ2-2	TGTGCCAGCACCCACGGGGCGGTTAACGGGGAGCTGTTTTTT	CASTHGAVNGELFF
TRBV6-4	NA	few	16	TRBJ1-4	TGTGCCAGCAGTGACTCGTCGACAGCAACTAATGAAAAACTGTTTTTT	CASSDSSTATNEKLFF
TRBV10-3	TRBD2	few	17	TRBJ2-4	TGTGCCATCAGTGACCCGACTAGCGGGGGAGGATCAAACATTCAGTACTTC	CAISDPTSGGGSNIQYF
TRBV6-2/TRBV6-3	NA	few	12	TRBJ2-2	TGTGCCAGAAACCAGGGGACCGGGGAGCTGTTTTTT	CARNQGTGELFF
TRBV12-5	TRBD2	NA	15	TRBJ2-7	TGTGCTAGTGGTTTCTCGCGGGGGAAATCCTACGAGCAGTACTTC	CASGFSRGKSYEQYF
TRBV28	NA	many	17	TRBJ2-7	TGTGCCAGCAGTTTCGTTCGTTGGCCTACTGGTCAGGACGAGCAGTACTTC	CASSFVRWPTGQDEQYF
TRBV7-9	NA	many	14	TRBJ2-3	TGTGCCAGCAGCTTAAACGCTAACACAGATACGCAGTATTTT	CASSLNANTDTQYF
TRBV7-2	TRBD2	once	15	TRBJ2-3	TGTGCCAGCAGTAGGACTAGCCAGGCCCCAGATACGCAGTATTTT	CASSRTSQAPDTQYF
TRBV6-5	NA	NA	14	TRBJ1-2	TGTGCCAGCAGTTACGGGGGCAAGGGATATGGCTACACCTTC	CASSYGGKGYGYTF
TRBV5-1	NA	few	16	TRBJ1-2	TGCGCCAGCAGCCCGTCGGGAGATTCCTTAGACTATGGCTACACCTTC	CASSPSGDSLDYGYTF
TRBV5-6	NA	medium-sized	13	TRBJ2-1	TGTGCCAGCAGCTTGGTTGGGGGCGATGAGCAGTTCTTC	CASSLVGGDEQFF
TRBV7-9	NA	many	14	TRBJ1-5	TGTGCCAGCAGCTTAGGAGGGTTCGGCCAGCCCCAGCATTTT	CASSLGGFGQPQHF
TRBV27	NA	few	13	TRBJ2-7	TGTGCCAGCAGCCCCACGGGCTCCTACGAGCAGTACTTC	CASSPTGSYEQYF
TRBV6-4	NA	many	14	TRBJ2-1	TGTGCCAGCAGCCCCCAACGGAGCGACAATGAGCAGTTCTTC	CASSPQRSDNEQFF
TRBV4-2	NA	NA	16	TRBJ2-3	TGTGCCAGCAGCCAAGGCAACAAGGCAGGGGACGGTACGCAGTATTTT	CASSQGNKAGDGTQYF
TRBV5-1	NA	NA	14	TRBJ2-1	TGCGCCAGCAGCTTGTGGCAGGTTCAGGATGAGCAGTTCTTC	CASSLWQVQDEQFF
TRBV28	TRBD1	many	17	TRBJ1-5	TGTGCCAGCAGTTTAGACGGGACAGGGGGCCTCGGTCAGCCCCAGCATTTT	CASSLDGTGGLGQPQHF
TRBV20-1	TRBD1	few	15	TRBJ1-2	TGCAGTGCTAGAGACGAATACAGGGGAGACTATGGCTACACCTTC	CSARDEYRGDYGYTF
TRBV7-1	TRBD2	NA	16	TRBJ2-1	TGTGCCAGCAGCCAGGGCGGGGGGGCGGCCTACAATGAGCAGTTCTTC	CASSQGGGAAYNEQFF
TRBV20-1	NA	few	14	TRBJ2-7	TGCAGTGCTAGAGCCCTAGTTGGTACATCCGAGCAGTACTTC	CSARALVGTSEQYF
TRBV20-1	NA	NA	14	TRBJ2-5	TGCAGTGCTCTACGAGGGGCGGGAACGGGGACCCAGTACTTC	CSALRGAGTGTQYF
TRBV10-3	TRBD1	many	16	TRBJ1-4	TGTGCCATCAGTGAGTCGATGGACAGGGCCCTAAAAAAACTGTTTTTT	CAISESMDRALKKLFF
TRBV11-2	TRBD2	NA	18	TRBJ2-3	TGTGCCAGCAGCTTCCCCCAAGATCGGGAGGGTTCCCCAGATACGCAGTATTTT	CASSFPQDREGSPDTQYF
TRBV6-5	TRBD2	few	18	TRBJ2-1	TGTGCCAGCAGTTACTCGATTCTAGCGGGAAAACAGCACAATGAGCAGTTCTTC	CASSYSILAGKQHNEQFF
TRBV12-3/TRBV12-4	NA	few	13	TRBJ1-5	TGTGCCAGCAGTTTCTGGGGGGGACAGCCCCAGCATTTT	CASSFWGGQPQHF
TRBV28	NA	NA	12	TRBJ2-7	TGTGCCAGCAGTCCCTACAGGGACGAGCAGTACTTC	CASSPYRDEQYF
TRBV3-1	TRBD2	NA	15	TRBJ2-7	TGTGCCACCTGCCACCAAGCGGGAGGGCCCAACGAGCAGTACTTC	CATCHQAGGPNEQYF
TRBV6-2/TRBV6-3	NA	many	15	TRBJ1-4	TGTGCCAGCAGTCCCCAGGGCGAGGCGGATGAAAAACTGTTTTTT	CASSPQGEADEKLFF
TRBV6-5	TRBD1	many	15	TRBJ2-3	TGTGCCAGCAGTTACCCTGGACAGGGCACAGATACGCAGTATTTT	CASSYPGQGTDTQYF
TRBV6-2/TRBV6-3	NA	NA	14	TRBJ2-6	TGTGCCAGCAGTCGCCCCTCCGGGGCCAACGTCCTGACTTTC	CASSRPSGANVLTF
TRBV15	NA	many	14	TRBJ2-7	TGTGCCACCAGCAGGGGGGGCCCCCTTTACGAGCAGTACTTC	CATSRGGPLYEQYF
TRBV20-1	NA	many	16	TRBJ1-1	TGCAGTGCTAGAGTGGGGGGTCGGAGCCTGAACACTGAAGCTTTCTTT	CSARVGGRSLNTEAFF
TRBV28	NA	NA	15	TRBJ1-5	TGTGCCAGCAGTACAAATCAGGGGAAGCCTCAGCCCCAGCATTTT	CASSTNQGKPQPQHF
TRBV18	NA	NA	16	TRBJ1-4	TGTGCCAGCTCCTATACCGAGGGCCCGCCTTATGAAAAACTGTTTTTT	CASSYTEGPPYEKLFF
TRBV20-1	NA	few	12	TRBJ2-5	TGCAGTGCTAGAGATCGAAAAGAGACCCAGTACTTC	CSARDRKETQYF
TRBV12-3/TRBV12-4	NA	once	14	TRBJ2-6	TGTACCGTGCTCCTCAGCTCTGGGGCCAACGTCCTGACTTTC	CTVLLSSGANVLTF
TRBV12-3/TRBV12-4	NA	medium-sized	13	TRBJ2-3	TGTGCCAGCAGTCTCAAGTTGGTGGATACGCAGTATTTT	CASSLKLVDTQYF
TRBV7-9	NA	few	12	TRBJ2-1	TGTGCCAGCAAGGGTCGAGACAATGAGCAGTTCTTC	CASKGRDNEQFF
TRBV12-3/TRBV12-4	NA	many	14	TRBJ1-1	TGTGCCAGCATCTATTCGAATGGGAACACTGAAGCTTTCTTT	CASIYSNGNTEAFF
TRBV7-9	NA	many	14	TRBJ1-2	TGTGCCAGCAGCTTAGCGGGACAAAACTATGGCTACACCTTC	CASSLAGQNYGYTF
TRBV27	TRBD1	many	16	TRBJ1-5	TGTGCCAGCAGACTACAGGGGCGCAGAAGCAATCAGCCCCAGCATTTT	CASRLQGRRSNQPQHF
TRBV11-2	TRBD2	few	16	TRBJ2-2	TGTGCCAGCAGCCCTAGACTAGCGGCTAACACCGGGGAGCTGTTTTTT	CASSPRLAANTGELFF
TRBV29-1	NA	few	14	TRBJ2-7	TGCAGCGTTGAAGGGAGGGCAGGAACCTACGAGCAGTACTTC	CSVEGRAGTYEQYF
TRBV11-3	NA	few	13	TRBJ2-5	TGTGCCAGCAGCTTACAGGGATCAGAGACCCAGTACTTC	CASSLQGSETQYF
TRBV27	NA	few	11	TRBJ2-7	TGTGCCAGCAGTTCAGGGGCCGAGCAGTACTTC	CASSSGAEQYF
TRBV4-3	TRBD2	few	19	TRBJ2-7	TGCGCCAGCAGCCAAGAAAGCCGGGTGGGGGGGTTCAGCTCCTACGAGCAGTACTTC	CASSQESRVGGFSSYEQYF
TRBV20-1	NA	many	15	TRBJ2-1	TGCAGTGCTAGTTTTCTCACAGGCTCCTACAATGAGCAGTTCTTC	CSASFLTGSYNEQFF
TRBV5-5	TRBD1	few	15	TRBJ1-5	TGTGCCAGCAGCTCCTACAGGGGCCGCAATCAGCCCCAGCATTTT	CASSSYRGRNQPQHF
TRBV7-2	TRBD2	many	14	TRBJ2-7	TGTGCCAGCAGGGCCGGGACTAGCGAGTACGAGCAGTACTTC	CASRAGTSEYEQYF
TRBV7-9	NA	medium-sized	14	TRBJ2-5	TGTGCCAGCAGTACGAGCGTGGGGATGGAGACCCAGTACTTC	CASSTSVGMETQYF
TRBV5-1	TRBD2	many	14	TRBJ2-7	TGCGCCAGCGGAGAGCGGGGGAGCTCCTACGAGCAGTACTTC	CASGERGSSYEQYF
TRBV11-2	TRBD1	NA	14	TRBJ1-1	TGTGCCAGCAGCCCCGACAGGGTGAGCACTGAAGCTTTCTTT	CASSPDRVSTEAFF
TRBV27	TRBD2	NA	14	TRBJ2-7	TGTGCCAGCAGCCTAGCGGGTAACTCCTACGAGCAGTACTTC	CASSLAGNSYEQYF